This T cell receptor (beta chain) stems from a study of shared clonotypes between healthy human individuals. Sequenced by immunoSEQ multiplex PCR; TCRdb stores in-frame clones only, minus some. The data show 450,000 to 500,000 clones, with over 70% seen just once and roughly 13% held by the top ten. Specimen: PBMCs. The clonotype comes from a middle-aged woman in good health. Some clones in this sample may be carry-over from other donors' samples.

CDR3 sequence: CASSPGTSGNEQYF. CDR3 in DNA: TGTGCCAGCTCACCGGGGACTAGCGGGAACGAGCAGTACTTC. The chain employs TRBV18 and TRBJ2-7; 13 bases match TRBD2. The CDR3 totals 14 residues. Germline V gene lookup returns CDR1 KGHSH and CDR2 LQKENI. The V and J ends lost 3 bases and 5 bases, in that order; junction bases with no gene match: 1.